This T cell receptor beta chain was recovered during a study of shared clonotypes between healthy human individuals. Sequenced by immunoSEQ multiplex PCR; TCRdb stores in-frame clones only, minus some. There are roughly 2.6 million clones in the sample; approximately 92% occur only once, and over 0.12% lies in the top ten. Germline V gene data show CDR1 as SEHNR and CDR2 as FQNEAQ (reference sequence). Unmatched junction bases numbered 8, after V lost 3 bases and J lost 7 bases. This CDR3 spans 14 amino acids. The TCR comes from a man younger than 35 in good health. The chain recombines TRBV7-9 with TRBJ2-5, with 7 positions matching TRBD2. Sequencing was carried out using naive CD4+ T cells sorted from blood. Subset given: CD45RA+ positively selected. CDR3 amino acids: CASSFDSGGVTQYF. The CDR3 DNA reads as TGTGCCAGCAGCTTCGACTCGGGGGGAGTGACCCAGTACTTC.